The source of this TCR beta chain is a study of T cell responses to AZD1222 COVID-19 vaccine. Comments on this clone: Its antigen is unknown.

Points from the study as a whole: In a largely white British group with more females than males, clonal diversity was possibly underestimated. Spike-specific TCR depth and breadth grew after two AZD1222 doses. The span of vaccine-associated CD4 TCRs extended across spike, with dominance at 160-218 and 743-854. Only 5 or 6 individuals given AZD1222 were seropositive at baseline.

Using immunoSEQ multiplex PCR, the repertoire was profiled, and TCRdb retains in-frame clones only, with some absent. The sample has tens of thousands of clones; 85% to 90% are singletons. The CDR3 sequence is 16 residues long. Trimming took 3 bases from V and 2 from J, leaving 13 bases between them. Germline V gene sequence: CDR1 LGHNT, CDR2 FRNRAP. The TCR comes from an adult in good health. This specimen consisted of peripheral blood, obtained on day 0 of MenACWY control vaccination. The chain couples TRBV12-5 to TRBJ1-4; D is undetermined. DNA for the CDR3: TGTGCTAGTGGTTTAATCGCTGCAAGGACTAATGAAAAACTGTTTTTT. Residues: CASGLIAARTNEKLFF. The complete variable domain, with remaining parts taken from reference TRBV12-5 and TRBJ1-4, reads DARVTQTPRHKVTEMGQEVTMRCQPILGHNTVFWYRQTMMQGLELLAYFRNRAPLDDSGMPKDRFSAEMPDATLATLKIQPSEPRDSAVYFCASGLIAARTNEKLFFGSGTQLSVL.